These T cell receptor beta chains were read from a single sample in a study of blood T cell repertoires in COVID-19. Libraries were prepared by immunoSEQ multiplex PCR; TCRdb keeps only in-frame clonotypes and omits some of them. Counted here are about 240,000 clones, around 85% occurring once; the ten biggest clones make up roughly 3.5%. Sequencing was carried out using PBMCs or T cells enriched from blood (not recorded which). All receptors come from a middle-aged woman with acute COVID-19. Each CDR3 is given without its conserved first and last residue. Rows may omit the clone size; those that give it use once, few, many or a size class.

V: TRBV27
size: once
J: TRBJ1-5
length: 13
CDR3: ASSLQGQYNQPQH

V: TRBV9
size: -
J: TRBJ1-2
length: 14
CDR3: ASSGPLLGGPYGYT

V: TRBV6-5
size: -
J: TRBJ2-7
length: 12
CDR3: ATSGWINSYEQY

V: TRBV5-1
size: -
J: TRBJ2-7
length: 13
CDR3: ASSLVTGGSYEQY

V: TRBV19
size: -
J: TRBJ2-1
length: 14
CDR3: ASSIEGTRAYNEQF

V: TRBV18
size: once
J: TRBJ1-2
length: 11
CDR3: ASSPGTAHGYT

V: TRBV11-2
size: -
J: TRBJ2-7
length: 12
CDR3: ASSQLDAAGEQY

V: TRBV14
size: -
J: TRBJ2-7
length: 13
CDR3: ASSQFTGTVYEQY

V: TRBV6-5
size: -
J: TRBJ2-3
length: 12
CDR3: ASSTAGAEDTQY

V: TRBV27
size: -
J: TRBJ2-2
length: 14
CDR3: ASSDAFGRNTGELF

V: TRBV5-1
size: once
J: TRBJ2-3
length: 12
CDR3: ASLLSLGADTQY

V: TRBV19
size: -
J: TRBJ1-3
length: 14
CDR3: ASSIGRDREGNTIY

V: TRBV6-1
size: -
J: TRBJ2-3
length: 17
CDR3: ASSETGLAGGPRADTQY

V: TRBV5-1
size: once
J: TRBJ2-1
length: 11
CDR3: ASSLAGRNEQF

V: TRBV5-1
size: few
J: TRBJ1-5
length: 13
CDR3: ASSPDGGAVQPQH

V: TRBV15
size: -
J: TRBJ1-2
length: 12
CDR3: ATSRTDGGYGYT

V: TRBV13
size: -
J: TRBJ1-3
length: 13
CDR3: ASSSDRGPGNTIY

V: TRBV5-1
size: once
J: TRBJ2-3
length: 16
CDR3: ASSTGLAGGPSTDTQY

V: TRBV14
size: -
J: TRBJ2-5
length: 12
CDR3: ASSRPGDWETQY

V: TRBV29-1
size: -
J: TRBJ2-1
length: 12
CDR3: SVALAGVYNEQF

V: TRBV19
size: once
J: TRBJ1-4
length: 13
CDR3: ASSAGTGGDEKLF

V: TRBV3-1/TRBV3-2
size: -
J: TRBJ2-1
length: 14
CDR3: ASSQDGREGYNEQF

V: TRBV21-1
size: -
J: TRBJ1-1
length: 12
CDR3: ASSQGHLNTEAF

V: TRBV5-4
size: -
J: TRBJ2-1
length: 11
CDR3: ASSLRGYNEQF

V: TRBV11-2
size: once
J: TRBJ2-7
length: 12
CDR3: ASSRSGSGYEQY

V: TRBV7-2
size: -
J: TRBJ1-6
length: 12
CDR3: ASSYYSDNSPLH

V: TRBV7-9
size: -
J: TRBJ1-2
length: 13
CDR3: ASSSPGQPKYGYT

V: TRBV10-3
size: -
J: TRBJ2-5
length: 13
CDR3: AASGQGKNQETQY

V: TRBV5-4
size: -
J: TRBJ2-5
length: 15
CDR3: ASSLEVGRGFGETQY

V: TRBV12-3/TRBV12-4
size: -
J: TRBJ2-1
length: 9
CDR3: ASSLYNEQF

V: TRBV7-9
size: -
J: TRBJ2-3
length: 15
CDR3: ASSLTVTQAWTDTQY

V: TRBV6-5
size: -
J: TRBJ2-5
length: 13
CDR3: ASRSGQGYQETQY

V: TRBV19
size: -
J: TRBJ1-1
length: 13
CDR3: ASSPPEGDYTEAF

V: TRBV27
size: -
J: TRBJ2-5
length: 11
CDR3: ASRGGGVETQY

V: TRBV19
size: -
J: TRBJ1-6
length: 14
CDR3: ASTNRDRLSDSPLH

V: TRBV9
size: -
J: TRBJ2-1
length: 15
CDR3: ASSVEIRDRGYNEQF

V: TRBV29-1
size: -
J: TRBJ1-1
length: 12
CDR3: SVALTGEFTEAF

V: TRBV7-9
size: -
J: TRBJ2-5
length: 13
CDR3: ASSSDRVPPETQY

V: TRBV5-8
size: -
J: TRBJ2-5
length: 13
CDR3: ASSVLQGVIETQY

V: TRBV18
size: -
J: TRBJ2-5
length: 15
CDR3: ASSPARTSGVGETQY

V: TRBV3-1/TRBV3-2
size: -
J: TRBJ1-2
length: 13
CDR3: ASSHLRRTNYGYT

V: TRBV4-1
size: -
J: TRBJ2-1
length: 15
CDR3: ASSHQVPQGARNEQF

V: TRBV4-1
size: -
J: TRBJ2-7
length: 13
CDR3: ASSQAGLATYEQY

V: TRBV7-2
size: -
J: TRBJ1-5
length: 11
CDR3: ASSLGPNQPQH

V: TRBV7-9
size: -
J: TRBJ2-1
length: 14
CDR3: ASMVSRGARYNEQF

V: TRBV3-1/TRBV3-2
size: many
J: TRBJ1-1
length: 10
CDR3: ASSQGQTPAF

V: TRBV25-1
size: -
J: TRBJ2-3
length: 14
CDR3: ASRGLAGNSTDTQY

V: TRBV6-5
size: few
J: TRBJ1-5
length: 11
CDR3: ASSYTGNQPQH

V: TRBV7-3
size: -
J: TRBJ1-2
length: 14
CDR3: ASSLQPGEGPYGYT

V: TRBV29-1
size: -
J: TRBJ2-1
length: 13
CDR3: SVTSLAGAGNEQF

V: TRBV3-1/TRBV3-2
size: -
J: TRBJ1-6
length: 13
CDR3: ASSPWTGENSPLH